The 15 T cell receptor beta chains given below trace back to one sample, sequenced in a study of blood T cell repertoires in COVID-19. Method: immunoSEQ multiplex PCR; TCRdb's copy keeps in-frame clones and lacks some. The sample holds 300,000 to 450,000 clones, roughly nine tenths seen once. Sequenced material: PBMCs or T cells enriched from blood (not recorded which). The source is a man aged 18 to 30 who had recovered from COVID-19.

V gene TRBV2 combines with J gene TRBJ2-3; 7 nucleotides line up with TRBD2. Trimming removed 5 bases from V and 5 bases from J; junction bases left unmatched: 7. Germline V lookup: CDR1 SNHLY, CDR2 FYNNEI. There are 14 residues in the CDR3. CDR3 sequence: CASSPTGGGDTQYF. CDR3 DNA: TGTGCCAGCAGTCCAACGGGAGGCGGAGATACGCAGTATTTT. The full variable domain, rest sourced from reference TRBV2 and TRBJ2-3, is EPEVTQTPSHQVTQMGQEVILRCVPISNHLYFYWYRQILGQKVEFLVSFYNNEISEKSEIFDDQFSVERPDGSNFTLKIRSTKLEDSAMYFCASSPTGGGDTQYFGPGTRLTVL.

The chain uses TRBV19 and TRBJ1-2, with D possibly being TRBD1 (5 bases). The V end lost 9 bases, the J end lost 4 bases, and 15 bases lay between the germline ends. The germline V gene has CDR1 LNHDA and CDR2 SQIVND (reference sequence). This CDR3 is 13 amino acids long. This CDR3 reads CASPNWGLYGYTF. The CDR3, as DNA: TGTGCCAGCCCCAACTGGGGCCTCTATGGCTACACCTTC.

Details on this clone: At one boundary the junction diverges from the germline segment, which might be a read error. The chain combines TRBV11-3 with TRBJ2-1; 8 nucleotides agree with TRBD2. Germline CDR1 is SGHNT and CDR2 is YENEEA. The CDR3 loop spans 15 amino acids. CDR3 coding DNA: TGTGCCAGCAGCATAGATGGACTAGCCATTAATGAGCAGTTCTTC. As protein: CASSIDGLAINEQFF.

For the CDR3, the DNA is TGCGCCAGCAGTGAGTCACCCTCCGCCTGGCAAGCTTTCTTT. Amino acids: CASSESPSAWQAFF. The gene calls are TRBV10-1 and TRBJ1-1, with no clear D. V lost 0 bases to trimming and J lost 9 bases, with 14 bases between them. The CDR3 is made up of 14 amino acids. From germline, CDR1 is WNHNN and CDR2 SYGVQD (reference sequence).

J is TRBJ1-1 and V is TRBV5-1, with 7 bases identical to TRBD1. Looked up from germline, CDR1 is SGHRS and CDR2 is YFSETQ. The V segment lost 4 bases and the J segment 1 base; nucleotides outside the gene matches: 7. The CDR3 length is 15 residues. The CDR3 region is CASSLRQGSNTEAFF. In DNA, the CDR3 is TGCGCCAGCAGCCTTCGACAGGGCTCGAACACTGAAGCTTTCTTT. The full variable domain, its missing parts supplied by reference TRBV5-1 and TRBJ1-1, is KAGVTQTPRYLIKTRGQQVTLSCSPISGHRSVSWYQQTPGQGLQFLFEYFSETQRNKGNFPGRFSGRQFSNSRSEMNVSTLELGDSALYLCASSLRQGSNTEAFFGQGTRLTVV.

V gene TRBV28 combines with J gene TRBJ2-7; the match to TRBD1 covers 7 bases. The CDR3 covers 13 residues. Per the germline V gene, CDR1 is MDHEN and CDR2 is SYDVKM. In nucleotides, the CDR3 is TGTGTCTCCGCACCGGGACAGTCCTACGAGCAGTACTTC. Protein product: CVSAPGQSYEQYF.

This clone was observed a single time. V usage is TRBV30 and J usage is TRBJ1-3; tentative D call: TRBD1 (5 bases). Germline assignment: CDR1 GTSNPN and CDR2 SVGIG (reference sequence). Trimming left V 1 base short and J 0 bases short, with 7 bases between. This CDR3 comprises 14 residues. CDR3 sequence: CAWSGGYSGNTIYF. CDR3 nucleotide sequence: TGTGCCTGGAGTGGGGGCTACTCTGGAAACACCATATATTTT.

This clone is a singleton in its sample. The chain couples TRBV19 to TRBJ1-2; TRBD1 matches at 9 bases. V shed 6 bases, J shed 0 bases, and the junction held 11 bases outside the gene matches. CDR1 is LNHDA, CDR2 SQIVND, per germline (reference sequence). This CDR3 is 17 amino acids long. The CDR3 nucleotides are TGTGCCAGTAGCTATACCGGACAGGGGACCACTAACTATGGCTACACCTTC. The encoded protein is CASSYTGQGTTNYGYTF.

V and J are TRBV4-3 and TRBJ2-3, with D perhaps matching TRBD2 (6 bases). The V and J ends lost 4 bases and 4 bases respectively, with 15 bases between them. The CDR3 consists of 15 residues. Germline CDR1 LGHNA, CDR2 YSLEER. CDR3 sequence (DNA): TGCGCCAGCAGCCGGGGACTTATACGACCAGATACGCAGTATTTT. It translates to CASSRGLIRPDTQYF.

The chain is built from TRBV7-2 and TRBJ2-7, with TRBD2 matching over 11 bases. Germline lookup yields CDR1 SGHTA and CDR2 FQGNSA. The J segment lost 0 bases and the V segment lost 5 bases, leaving 6 bases of the junction unmatched. The CDR3 length is 16 residues. The CDR3 loop is CASSPSGTSGSYEQYF. The DNA for the CDR3 is TGTGCCAGCAGCCCTAGTGGGACTAGCGGCTCCTACGAGCAGTACTTC.

The rearrangement uses TRBV5-4 and TRBJ2-3; perhaps TRBD2 as D (5 bases). Trimming removed 0 bases from V and 2 bases from J, with 13 bases in between. The CDR3 runs to 16 residues. Germline V gene data show CDR1 as SGHNT and CDR2 as YYREEE (reference sequence). CDR3 coding DNA: TGTGCCAGCAGCTTGGGAGGGAACGCCGCCACAGATACGCAGTATTTT. As protein: CASSLGGNAATDTQYF. The full variable domain, completed using reference TRBV5-4 and TRBJ2-3, is ETGVTQSPTHLIKTRGQQVTLRCSSQSGHNTVSWYQQALGQGPQFIFQYYREEENGRGNFPPRFSGLQFPNYSSELNVNALELDDSALYLCASSLGGNAATDTQYFGPGTRLTVL.

The J gene is TRBJ2-1, the V gene TRBV7-9, with 11 positions matching TRBD2. V was clipped by 5 bases and J by 7 bases; unmatched bases: 7. CDR1 SEHNR and CDR2 FQNEAQ come from the germline V gene (reference sequence). CDR3 length: 15 residues. CDR3 bases: TGTGCCAGCAGCCCACCGGGACTAGCGGTTAATGAGCAGTTCTTC. It encodes CASSPPGLAVNEQFF. The full variable domain, completed using reference TRBV7-9 and TRBJ2-1, is DTGVSQNPRHKITKRGQNVTFRCDPISEHNRLYWYRQTLGQGPEFLTYFQNEAQLEKSRLLSDRFSAERPKGSFSTLEIQRTEQGDSAMYLCASSPPGLAVNEQFFGPGTRLTVL.

This clone has only a few counts. The V gene is TRBV5-1, the J gene TRBJ2-1; 12 nucleotides match TRBD2. The CDR3 contains 18 residues. V was clipped by 1 base and J by 2 bases; unmatched bases: 7. Germline V gene sequence: CDR1 SGHRS, CDR2 YFSETQ. Here the CDR3 reads CASSLRLAGGSTYNEQFF. The CDR3 DNA follows: TGCGCCAGCAGCTTGCGGCTAGCGGGGGGGTCAACCTACAATGAGCAGTTCTTC.

The chain uses TRBV7-2 and TRBJ2-3, with TRBD2 identical over 12 bases. There are 17 residues in the CDR3. The V and J ends lost 1 base and 3 bases, in that order; junction bases with no gene match: 5. The germline CDR1 and CDR2 sequences are SGHTA and FQGNSA. CDR3 loop: CASSLGGGTSGTDTQYF. The CDR3 DNA sequence: TGTGCCAGCAGCTTAGGGGGCGGGACTAGCGGGACAGATACGCAGTATTTT.

This chain joins TRBV4-2 and TRBJ2-3, with 7 bases matching TRBD2. Germline V CDR1 and CDR2: LGHNA, YNFKEQ. There are 16 residues in the CDR3. After removal of 0 bases from V and 8 bases from J, the junction contained 11 bases not matched to a gene. CDR3 protein: CASSQDSGSGAGTQYF. DNA for the CDR3: TGTGCCAGCAGCCAAGATTCGGGCAGCGGGGCGGGTACGCAGTATTTT.